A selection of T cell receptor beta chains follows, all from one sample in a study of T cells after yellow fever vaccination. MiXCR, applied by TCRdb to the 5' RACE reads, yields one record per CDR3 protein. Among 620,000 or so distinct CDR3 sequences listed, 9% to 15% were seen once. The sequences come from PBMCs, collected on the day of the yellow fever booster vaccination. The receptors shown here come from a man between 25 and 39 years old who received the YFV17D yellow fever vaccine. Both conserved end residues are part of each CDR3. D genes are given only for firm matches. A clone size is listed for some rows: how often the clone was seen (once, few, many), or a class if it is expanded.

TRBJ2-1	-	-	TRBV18	CASSPQGGKEQFF	TGTGCCAGCTCACCACAGGGCGGTAAGGAGCAGTTCTTC
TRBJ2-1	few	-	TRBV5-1	CASSRPQASSYNEQFF	TGCGCCAGCAGCCGACCACAGGCGAGCTCCTACAATGAGCAGTTCTTC
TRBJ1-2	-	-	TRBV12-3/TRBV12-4	CASSFSDHGYTF	TGTGCCAGCAGTTTTAGCGACCATGGCTACACCTTC
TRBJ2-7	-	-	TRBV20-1	CSARGLGGGTYEQYF	TGCAGTGCTCGGGGTCTAGGGGGGGGAACCTACGAGCAGTACTTC
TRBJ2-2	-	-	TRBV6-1	CASKGREETGELFF	TGTGCCAGCAAGGGACGCGAGGAGACCGGGGAGCTGTTTTTT
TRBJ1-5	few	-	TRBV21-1	CASSRGQGLSPQHF	TGTGCCAGCAGCAGGGGACAGGGGCTTTCTCCCCAGCATTTT
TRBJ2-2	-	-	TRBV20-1	CSASDRPNTGELFF	TGCAGTGCTTCGGACAGACCGAACACCGGGGAGCTGTTTTTT
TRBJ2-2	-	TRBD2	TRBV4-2	CASSQDLSGRGWELFF	TGTGCCAGCAGCCAAGATCTAAGCGGGAGGGGTTGGGAGCTGTTTTTT
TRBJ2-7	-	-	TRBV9	CASSVDGLEQYF	TGTGCCAGCAGCGTAGATGGGCTCGAGCAGTACTTC
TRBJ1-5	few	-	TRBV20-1	CSASVPGSNQPQHF	TGCAGTGCTAGTGTTCCGGGAAGCAATCAGCCCCAGCATTTT
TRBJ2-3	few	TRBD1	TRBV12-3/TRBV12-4	CASSHSRTGVGDTQYF	TGTGCCAGCAGTCACTCGAGGACAGGGGTGGGAGATACGCAGTATTTT
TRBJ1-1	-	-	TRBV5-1	CASSLAGNSNTEAFF	TGCGCCAGCAGCTTGGCGGGTAATTCGAACACTGAAGCTTTCTTT
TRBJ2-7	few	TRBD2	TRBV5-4	CASSFGRGISYEQYF	TGTGCCAGCAGCTTCGGGAGGGGAATCTCTTACGAGCAGTACTTC
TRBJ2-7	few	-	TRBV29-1	CSVVNSPGEQYF	TGCAGCGTCGTAAACTCCCCCGGCGAGCAGTACTTC
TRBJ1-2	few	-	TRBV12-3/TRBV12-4	CASSLTSPGGYGYTF	TGTGCCAGCAGTTTAACGAGTCCGGGGGGCTATGGCTACACCTTC
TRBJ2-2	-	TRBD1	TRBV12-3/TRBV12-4	CASSLGTGGRELFF	TGTGCCAGCTCCCTCGGGACAGGGGGCAGGGAGCTGTTTTTT
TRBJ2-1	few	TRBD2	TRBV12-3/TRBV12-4	CASIPSGAERNEQFF	TGTGCCAGCATTCCCAGCGGGGCAGAGAGGAATGAGCAGTTCTTC
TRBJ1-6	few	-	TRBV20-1	CSARAVGINSPLHF	TGCAGTGCTAGAGCTGTAGGGATCAATTCACCCCTCCACTTT
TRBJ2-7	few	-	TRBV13	CASSHRRDMDYEQYF	TGTGCCAGCAGCCATAGGCGGGATATGGACTACGAGCAGTACTTC
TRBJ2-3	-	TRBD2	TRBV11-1	CASSLLLAGRSSEGYF	TGTGCCAGCAGCTTACTCTTAGCGGGAAGGTCCTCTGAGGGGTATTTT
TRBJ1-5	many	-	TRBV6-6	CASRQWGQPQHF	TGTGCCAGCAGACAATGGGGTCAGCCCCAGCATTTT
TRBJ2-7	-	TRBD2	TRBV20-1	CSARGGGSGRINEQYF	TGCAGTGCTAGAGGGGGGGGTAGCGGGAGAATCAACGAGCAGTACTTC
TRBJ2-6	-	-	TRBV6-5	CASSLGASGANVLTF	TGTGCCAGCAGTTTAGGGGCCTCTGGGGCCAACGTCCTGACTTTC
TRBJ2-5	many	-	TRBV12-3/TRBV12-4	CASSLEGTQYF	TGTGCCAGCAGCTTAGAAGGGACCCAGTACTTC
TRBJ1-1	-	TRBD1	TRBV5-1	CASSIRWDSGNTEAFF	TGCGCCAGCAGTATTAGATGGGACAGTGGGAACACTGAAGCTTTCTTT